This T cell receptor beta chain stems from a study of T cell repertoires in cytomegalovirus infection. Background on the study: CMV infection plus the matching HLA type was flagged by public TCR beta signatures. Study-wide results and limits: Using cumulative public TCR beta family frequency, the authors identified those who carried CMV together with the relevant HLA. It was HLA-C-restricted CMV-specific TCR beta clonotypes that dominated the response ex vivo.

The table lists this clonotype with many counts. Its antigen is still unknown. The ends lost 6 bases at V and 2 bases at J; junction bases unmatched: 2. The CDR3 covers 15 residues. TCRdb passed the reads through MiXCR, listing each CDR3 protein once. Here the sample spans around 210,000 distinct CDR3 sequences, roughly 6.5% being singletons. This TCR derives from a human donor in good health (CMV status not recorded). Some clones in this sample may be carry-over from other donors' samples. The rearrangement uses TRBV12-3 or TRBV12-4 and TRBJ1-5, with 12 nucleotides matching TRBD1. Material: PBMCs. CDR3: CASRGTGGGNQPQHF. CDR3 sequence (DNA): TGTGCCAGCAGGGGGACAGGGGGCGGCAATCAGCCCCAGCATTTT.